The 31 T cell receptor beta chains given below trace back to one sample, sequenced in a study of shared clonotypes between healthy human individuals. TCRdb's table, derived via immunoSEQ multiplex PCR, lists solely in-frame clones and lacks some. The table records almost 700,000 clones, 92% of them present only once. It was CD45RO-negative cells, positively selected for CCR7, that made up naive CD8 cells, with terminally differentiated effector memory CD45RA+ cells excluded. The sequencing sample was made of naive CD8+ T cells sorted from blood. The receptors shown here come from a man aged 25-40 years in good health.

The V and J genes are TRBV10-3 and TRBJ2-5, with TRBD1 matching over 7 bases. The CDR3 covers 16 residues. Germline trimming cut 2 bases from V and 9 bases from J; bases unmatched to any gene: 15. CDR1 is ENHRY and CDR2 is SYGVKD in the germline V gene. CDR3 DNA sequence: TGTGCCATCAGTGAGCCGGACAAGGGGGCCGATGAAGCCCAGTACTTC. Translating it yields CAISEPDKGADEAQYF.

The genes are TRBV28 and TRBJ2-1; 11 bases match TRBD2. The V and J ends lost 6 bases and 7 bases, in that order; junction bases with no gene match: 8. The CDR3 loop spans 15 amino acids. Germline lookup yields CDR1 MDHEN and CDR2 SYDVKM. The CDR3: CASRSGTSGENEQFF. CDR3 sequence (DNA): TGTGCCAGCAGGTCCGGGACTAGCGGAGAAAATGAGCAGTTCTTC. The whole variable domain, filled in from reference TRBV28 and TRBJ2-1, reads DVKVTQSSRYLVKRTGEKVFLECVQDMDHENMFWYRQDPGLGLRLIYFSYDVKMKEKGDIPEGYSVSREKKERFSLILESASTNQTSMYLCASRSGTSGENEQFFGPGTRLTVL.

The chain carries TRBV7-9 and TRBJ2-5, with 12 bases identical to TRBD2. Germline loops: CDR1 SEHNR, CDR2 FQNEAQ (reference sequence). Trimming at V came to 1 base and at J to 4 bases, leaving 13 bases not matched to a gene. This CDR3 contains 19 residues. The CDR3 protein is CASSLEFASGRAGGETQYF. The CDR3 nucleotides are TGTGCCAGCAGCTTAGAATTTGCTAGCGGGAGGGCCGGGGGAGAGACCCAGTACTTC.

The rearrangement joins TRBV19 to TRBJ2-1; D uncertain. Trimming removed 7 bases at V and 5 bases at J, with 18 bases between. The CDR3 sequence is 15 residues long. CDR1 is LNHDA, CDR2 SQIVND, per germline (reference sequence). CDR3 loop: CASTLSSGGDNEQFF. CDR3 DNA sequence: TGTGCCAGTACCCTTTCTTCGGGCGGAGACAATGAGCAGTTCTTC.

The chain carries TRBV11-1 and TRBJ2-7; 7 bases are a match to TRBD2. Per germline, CDR1 SGHAT and CDR2 FQDESV (reference sequence). The J segment lost 2 bases and the V segment lost 5 bases, leaving 3 bases of the junction unmatched. This CDR3 is 13 amino acids long. DNA for the CDR3: TGTGCCAGCAGCGCGGGACTAACCTACGAGCAGTACTTC. This codes for CASSAGLTYEQYF.

The chain is built from TRBV5-6 and TRBJ2-5; weak D call: TRBD1 (6 bases). V shed 4 bases and J shed 4 bases, with 26 bases lying between them. Germline-derived CDR1 and CDR2 are SGHDT and YYEEEE. This CDR3 region has 18 residues. DNA of the CDR3: TGTGCCAGCAGCAAACCAAAATCAACAGGGTTCGGGCGAGAGACCCAGTACTTC. Amino acid sequence: CASSKPKSTGFGRETQYF.

The chain is built from TRBV6-5 and TRBJ1-5, with D perhaps TRBD1 (5 bases). The V end lost 0 bases, the J end lost 5 bases, and 11 bases lay between the germline ends. Germline CDR1 and CDR2: MNHEY and SVGAGI. The CDR3 has 15 residues. CDR3 protein: CASSYSIGADQPQHF. DNA of the CDR3: TGTGCCAGCAGTTACTCGATAGGGGCCGATCAGCCCCAGCATTTT.

The gene calls are TRBV5-1 and TRBJ2-7; D ambiguous. The CDR3 runs 12 residues. The germline gives CDR1 SGHRS, CDR2 YFSETQ. The ends were cut back, 7 bases at V and 6 bases at J, with 14 bases in the middle. CDR3 region: CASSKIGPEQYF. CDR3 sequence (DNA): TGCGCCAGCTCAAAGATAGGCCCCGAGCAGTACTTC.

The V and J genes are TRBV29-1 and TRBJ2-7; 12 bases are a match to TRBD2. The CDR3 length is 14 residues. After removal of 3 bases from V and 5 bases from J, the junction contained 5 bases not matched to a gene. Germline CDR1 is SQVTM and CDR2 is ANQGSEA. CDR3 DNA: TGCAGCGTTGAGACTAGCGGGAGAAATAACGAGCAGTACTTC. Translation gives CSVETSGRNNEQYF.

V and J are TRBV27 and TRBJ2-7; D is ambiguous. Germline CDR1 and CDR2: MNHEY and SMNVEV (reference sequence). The V end was cut by 4 bases, the J end by 3 bases, with 13 bases between. This CDR3 contains 14 residues. The CDR3 DNA reads TGTGCCAGCAGTTCTCGCAGACTGAACTACGAGCAGTACTTC. It codes for CASSSRRLNYEQYF.

The CDR3 sequence is CASSTVLAAGELFF. In DNA, the CDR3 is TGTGCCAGCAGCACCGTTCTAGCGGCCGGGGAGCTGTTTTTT. The rearrangement links TRBV7-9 to TRBJ2-2; TRBD2 agrees at 7 bases. This CDR3 has 14 residues. Per the germline V gene, CDR1 is SEHNR and CDR2 is FQNEAQ (reference sequence). The V segment lost 5 bases and the J segment 6 bases; nucleotides outside the gene matches: 6.

The chain combines TRBV10-3 with TRBJ1-4; a possible D gene is TRBD1 (5 bases). Germline V lookup: CDR1 ENHRY, CDR2 SYGVKD. The CDR3 sequence is 15 residues long. With 5 bases removed from V and 0 bases from J, the gap between germline ends came to 10 bases. The CDR3 DNA sequence: TGTGCCATCAGTTCCAGGGCTGCAACTAATGAAAAACTGTTTTTT. Translation: CAISSRAATNEKLFF.

In this sample, this clone turned up once. The chain employs TRBV28 and TRBJ2-5, with D perhaps TRBD2 (7 bases). The CDR3 is 15 amino acids. Trimming stripped 5 bases from V and 4 bases from J, with 17 bases between. Germline lookup yields CDR1 MDHEN and CDR2 SYDVKM. The CDR3 sequence: CASSPLGGAGETQYF. CDR3 nucleotide sequence: TGTGCCAGCAGTCCCTTGGGGGGGGCAGGAGAGACCCAGTACTTC.

The rearrangement joins TRBV10-2 to TRBJ2-3, with 8 bases that match TRBD2. The CDR3 contains 15 residues. V was pared by 6 bases and J by 0 bases, with 5 bases of the junction left unmatched. From germline, CDR1 is WSHSY and CDR2 SAAADI. CDR3 protein: CASRKLAASTDTQYF. Here the CDR3 DNA reads TGCGCCAGCAGGAAACTAGCGGCTAGCACAGATACGCAGTATTTT.

The V gene is TRBV7-8, the J gene TRBJ2-1; 10 nucleotides agree with TRBD2. The CDR3 extends over 18 amino acids. Trimming cost V 2 bases and J 6 bases; bases outside gene matches: 13. Germline V CDR1 and CDR2: SGHVS, FQNEAQ. This chain's CDR3 is CASSLQAEGSGRTNEQFF. In DNA, the CDR3 is TGTGCCAGCAGCTTACAGGCCGAGGGTAGCGGGAGGACCAATGAGCAGTTCTTC.

The chain carries TRBV7-6 and TRBJ2-1; D unresolved. The germline V gene has CDR1 SGHVS and CDR2 FNYEAQ. The V end was cut by 1 base, the J end by 7 bases, with 14 bases between. The CDR3 is made up of 15 amino acids. Here the CDR3 DNA reads TGTGCCAGCAGCTTAGGGGTTAGTTGGTCAAATGAGCAGTTCTTC. It yields the protein CASSLGVSWSNEQFF.

For the CDR3, the DNA is TGTGCCAGCAGTTCCGTTTTTCGGAAAGAGACCCAGTACTTC. Its protein is CASSSVFRKETQYF. This sequence joins TRBV28 and TRBJ2-5; D is uncertain. The CDR3 has 14 residues. CDR1 and CDR2 (germline): MDHEN, SYDVKM. V was cut by 4 bases and J by 3 bases, with 12 bases left in between.

This clone occurred a few times. The rearrangement uses TRBV6-6 and TRBJ1-2; a possible D gene is TRBD1 (6 bases). The CDR3 has 15 amino acids. Germline CDR1 is MNHNY and CDR2 is SVGAGI (reference sequence). V was clipped by 2 bases and J by 2 bases, with 12 bases between them. The CDR3 region is CASSYPGAENYGYTF. DNA of the CDR3: TGTGCCAGCAGTTACCCAGGGGCCGAAAACTATGGCTACACCTTC.

This rearrangement joins TRBV10-3 to TRBJ2-1, with D maybe TRBD2 (5 bases). V gave up 6 bases and J gave up 2 bases, with 17 bases separating them. Per germline, CDR1 ENHRY and CDR2 SYGVKD. The CDR3 has 16 amino acids. CDR3 loop: CAISTYTRGTYNEQFF. Here the CDR3 DNA reads TGTGCCATCAGCACGTATACCCGGGGAACCTACAATGAGCAGTTCTTC.

V usage is TRBV28 and J usage is TRBJ1-5, with no clear D. CDR1 and CDR2 from the germline V gene are MDHEN and SYDVKM. V was trimmed by 3 bases and J by 0 bases, leaving 6 bases between them. This CDR3 is built from 14 residues. As DNA, the CDR3 is TGTGCCAGCAGTTTCGTGGATAGCAATCAGCCCCAGCATTTT. Amino acid sequence: CASSFVDSNQPQHF. Full variable domain (rest looked up from reference TRBV28 and TRBJ1-5): DVKVTQSSRYLVKRTGEKVFLECVQDMDHENMFWYRQDPGLGLRLIYFSYDVKMKEKGDIPEGYSVSREKKERFSLILESASTNQTSMYLCASSFVDSNQPQHFGDGTRLSIL.

This rearrangement joins TRBV6-1 to TRBJ2-1; D not resolved. The V gene lost 4 bases and the J gene lost 3 bases, with 13 bases spanning the gap. Germline V CDR1 and CDR2: MNHNS, SASEGT. The CDR3 totals 15 residues. The CDR3 DNA reads as TGTGCCAGCAGTGTGTACTCCACGGTCTACAATGAGCAGTTCTTC. Its translation is CASSVYSTVYNEQFF.

The rearrangement links TRBV5-8 to TRBJ2-7; no clear D. This CDR3 spans 13 amino acids. V lost 0 bases and J 3 bases, leaving 7 bases between the germline ends. CDR1 is SGHTS and CDR2 is YDEGEE in the germline V gene. The CDR3, as DNA: TGTGCCAGCAGCTTGGATGTCAGCTACGAGCAGTACTTC. It codes for CASSLDVSYEQYF.

This clone was counted once. This chain connects TRBV2 to TRBJ2-1; maybe TRBD2 (5 bases). V gave up 2 bases and J gave up 6 bases, with 17 bases separating them. Germline V gene data show CDR1 as SNHLY and CDR2 as FYNNEI. The CDR3 runs to 16 residues. CDR3 protein: CASSESAGVGFNEQFF. The CDR3 DNA reads TGTGCCAGCAGTGAATCCGCGGGCGTTGGTTTCAATGAGCAGTTCTTC.

The CDR3 nucleotides are TGTGCCAGCAGCTTGGGGCAGGGCCCTCCAGATACGCAGTATTTT. It specifies CASSLGQGPPDTQYF. The J gene is TRBJ2-3, the V gene TRBV5-4, with D possibly matching TRBD1 (5 bases). V lost 0 bases and J 4 bases, leaving 12 bases between the germline ends. The CDR3 extends over 15 amino acids. Germline values: CDR1 SGHNT, CDR2 YYREEE (reference sequence).

A few counts support this clone. V usage is TRBV10-1 and J usage is TRBJ1-5; D is perhaps TRBD1 (6 bases). The CDR3 sequence is 16 residues long. The germline gives CDR1 WNHNN, CDR2 SYGVQD (reference sequence). Trimming pared 11 bases from V and 3 bases from J, leaving 23 bases between. CDR3 DNA: TGCGCCGGACGACCCGAGATCCGGGACAACAATCAGCCCCAGCATTTT. As protein: CAGRPEIRDNNQPQHF.

V gene TRBV7-6 combines with J gene TRBJ1-4, with D perhaps matching TRBD1 (5 bases). The CDR3 consists of 20 residues. V was pared by 1 base and J by 6 bases, with 27 bases between. The V gene's germline CDR1 is SGHVS and CDR2 FNYEAQ. Written as DNA, the CDR3 is TGTGCCAGCAGCTTAGTCCCTTGGGACCGCGGGCAGGGAGGTGATGAAAAACTGTTTTTT. Translation: CASSLVPWDRGQGGDEKLFF.

The rearrangement joins TRBV10-1 to TRBJ2-1, with D perhaps assigned TRBD1 or TRBD2 (5 bases each). The CDR3 extends over 13 amino acids. In germline, CDR1 is WNHNN, CDR2 SYGVQD (reference sequence). The V end lost 4 bases, the J end lost 6 bases, and 10 bases lay between the germline ends. The CDR3 region has the DNA TGCGCCAGCAGTGCTTCAGGGACCAATGAGCAGTTCTTC. This translates into CASSASGTNEQFF.

The CDR3 region is CASSSRQGLTNEKLFF. The CDR3 nucleotides read TGTGCCAGCAGTTCCCGACAGGGCCTAACTAATGAAAAACTGTTTTTT. This sequence joins TRBV27 and TRBJ1-4; 7 bases line up with TRBD1. The CDR3 has 16 amino acids. Germline V CDR1 and CDR2: MNHEY, SMNVEV (reference sequence). With V trimmed by 4 bases and J by 1 base, 6 bases remained unmatched.

The J gene is TRBJ2-1, the V gene TRBV19; D may be TRBD1 or TRBD2 (5 bases each). Germline V gene sequence: CDR1 LNHDA, CDR2 SQIVND (reference sequence). The CDR3 extends over 12 amino acids. The V end lost 8 bases, the J end lost 9 bases, and 14 bases lay between the germline ends. The CDR3 DNA is TGTGCCAGTGGGGGACGGAACGGTGAGCAGTTCTTC. Translating gives CASGGRNGEQFF.

In its sample, this clone was seen once. The chain links TRBV10-2 to TRBJ2-1, with 7 positions matching TRBD2. V lost 8 bases and J lost 6; bases outside the gene matches: 10. Germline-derived CDR1 and CDR2 are WSHSY and SAAADI. The CDR3 covers 14 residues. CDR3 protein: CASRPGREPNEQFF. The CDR3 DNA reads TGCGCCAGCCGTCCTGGGCGGGAGCCCAATGAGCAGTTCTTC.

This CDR3 reads CASSQTMKGEQYF. Written as DNA, the CDR3 is TGCGCCAGCAGCCAAACAATGAAGGGCGAGCAGTACTTC. The chain combines TRBV4-1 with TRBJ2-7; D not certain. This CDR3 spans 13 amino acids. Trimming cost V 2 bases and J 6 bases, with 11 bases left between them. The germline V gene encodes CDR1 MGHRA and CDR2 YSYEKL.